This T cell receptor (beta chain) was sequenced during a study of graft-versus-host responses after intestinal transplantation. Study results and limitations: Recipient marrow contained GvH clones, some of which appeared first in ileum or blood.

V lost 4 bases and J lost 1, with 14 bases in between. Germline CDR1 SGHRS, CDR2 YFSETQ. This CDR3 region has 16 residues. TCRdb keeps only in-frame clones here, not all; method: immunoSEQ multiplex PCR. Among roughly 34,000 clones, roughly 95% were seen once, and the ten largest hold over 0.2%. With respect to this clone: Its antigen is as yet unknown.

The sequenced sample was unstimulated CD4+ T cells sorted from spleen or lymph node cells, obtained before transplant. The V call is TRBV5-1, the J call TRBJ1-4; D is ambiguous. The source of this sequence is a human donor who was the organ donor for an intestinal transplant. The CDR3 nucleotides are TGCGCCAGCAGCCTTGGTGGAGGTGGAACTAATGAAAAACTGTTTTTT. It specifies CASSLGGGGTNEKLFF.